One sample yielded the 30 T cell receptor beta chains listed below, sequenced in a study of T-cell reconstitution after alpha-beta-depleted transplantation in children (TCRdb year 2016). The library was built by means of PCR. Sequencing was carried out with an Illumina HiSeq 2500. To normalize quantification of the TCRbeta repertoire, the TCR libraries were built with molecular barcoding that relied on unique molecular identifiers. TCRdb's own reprocessing of the public reads used fastp at Q25 and MiXCR and kept productive beta chains. Records with the same CDR3 protein are collapsed into one entry carrying the most frequent genes and DNA. The sample profile shows approximately 490,000 distinct CDR3 sequences; under 15% of them were found once. In total, the top ten clones hold 4.5% to 6% of the sample. The sample in question was PBMCs from the stem cell graft donor, obtained from the stem cell graft. The receptors derive from a human donor who donated a stem cell graft to a child with combined immunodeficiency.

The CDR3 sequence: CASRPTGLTGELFF. CDR3 in DNA: TGTGCCAGCAGACCCACGGGCCTCACCGGGGAGCTGTTTTTT. The chain has TRBV6-2 or TRBV6-3 and TRBJ2-2; no reliable D call. Trimming stripped 6 bases from V and 4 bases from J, with 12 bases between. The V gene's germline CDR1 is MNHEY and CDR2 SVGEGT. This CDR3 has 14 residues.

The table lists this clonotype with many counts. The J gene is TRBJ1-5, the V gene TRBV12-3 or TRBV12-4, with 9 bases fitting TRBD1. This CDR3 contains 14 residues. V dropped 7 bases and J dropped 4; count of bases not matched to a gene: 5. The CDR3 protein is CASTTGGANQPQHF. As DNA, the CDR3 is TGTGCCAGCACAACAGGGGGCGCGAATCAGCCCCAGCATTTT.

This clonotype was observed a few times. V gene TRBV10-3 combines with J gene TRBJ2-1; D is unresolved. The CDR3 totals 11 residues. Germline CDR1 reads ENHRY; CDR2 reads SYGVKD. The V and J ends lost 6 bases and 7 bases respectively, with 7 bases between them. CDR3 amino acids: CAIRAGNEQFF. CDR3 in DNA: TGTGCCATCAGGGCTGGGAATGAGCAGTTCTTC.

This clonotype was found a few times. The chain has TRBV6-5 and TRBJ2-5; no reliable D call. V shed 0 bases and J shed 0 bases, with 8 bases lying between them. The germline V gene has CDR1 MNHEY and CDR2 SVGAGI. This CDR3 has 15 amino acids. In DNA form, the CDR3 reads TGTGCCAGCAGTTACTCTAACGGGTACCAAGAGACCCAGTACTTC. Translating it yields CASSYSNGYQETQYF.

The chain links TRBV7-2 to TRBJ2-5; D possibly uses TRBD1 or TRBD2 (6 bases each). The CDR3 is made up of 17 amino acids. Germline V gene lookup returns CDR1 SGHTA and CDR2 FQGNSA. V shed 2 bases and J shed 6 bases, with 22 bases lying between them. The CDR3: CASSLRGGARGEKTQYF. The CDR3 nucleotides are TGTGCCAGCAGCTTAAGAGGGGGAGCGAGGGGGGAGAAGACCCAGTACTTC. The full variable domain, its missing parts supplied by reference TRBV7-2 and TRBJ2-5, is GAGVSQSPSNKVTEKGKDVELRCDPISGHTALYWYRQSLGQGLEFLIYFQGNSAPDKSGLPSDRFSAERTGGSVSTLTIQRTQQEDSAVYLCASSLRGGARGEKTQYFGPGTRLLVL.

This clonotype was counted ten times or more. The CDR3 reads CAISEPGVGNTEAFF. CDR3 coding DNA: TGTGCCATCAGTGAGCCTGGGGTTGGGAACACTGAAGCTTTCTTT. The chain combines TRBV10-3 with TRBJ1-1; D is unclear. V was cut by 2 bases and J by 1 base, with 11 bases left in between. The CDR3 contains 15 residues. Germline V gene lookup returns CDR1 ENHRY and CDR2 SYGVKD.

This chain joins TRBV24-1 and TRBJ2-2, with 8 positions matching TRBD1. CDR1 is KGHDR, CDR2 SFDVKD, per germline. With V trimmed by 4 bases and J by 2 bases, 8 bases remained unmatched. The CDR3 is made up of 17 amino acids. This CDR3 reads CATSDPGTGLNTGELFF. The CDR3 DNA reads as TGTGCCACCAGTGACCCAGGGACAGGACTCAACACCGGGGAGCTGTTTTTT.

This clonotype was seen a handful of times. The chain employs TRBV20-1 and TRBJ2-3, with TRBD2 identical over 11 bases. Germline V gene data show CDR1 as DFQATT and CDR2 as SNEGSKA (reference sequence). The CDR3 length is 14 residues. The junction had 1 base not matched to a gene; V was cut back by 3 bases and J by 2 bases. CDR3 amino acids: CSARGLAVTDTQYF. For the CDR3, the DNA is TGCAGTGCTAGGGGACTAGCGGTCACAGATACGCAGTATTTT.

The table lists this clonotype with a few counts. V usage is TRBV12-3 or TRBV12-4 and J usage is TRBJ1-5; no clear D. V gave up 7 bases and J gave up 4 bases, with 11 bases separating them. The CDR3 spans 13 residues. Here the CDR3 DNA reads TGTGCCAGCATGATAGAGGCTAATCAGCCCCAGCATTTT. Translating gives CASMIEANQPQHF.

CDR3 in amino acids: CASSLASENSPLHF. CDR3 nucleotides: TGCGCCAGCAGCTTGGCGAGCGAAAATTCACCCCTCCACTTT. The chain is built from TRBV5-1 and TRBJ1-6; D not certain. V was pared by 0 bases and J by 7 bases, with 8 bases between. CDR3 size: 14 residues. The germline gives CDR1 SGHRS, CDR2 YFSETQ. The full variable domain, completed using reference TRBV5-1 and TRBJ1-6, is KAGVTQTPRYLIKTRGQQVTLSCSPISGHRSVSWYQQTPGQGLQFLFEYFSETQRNKGNFPGRFSGRQFSNSRSEMNVSTLELGDSALYLCASSLASENSPLHFGNGTRLTVT.

This clonotype was detected only a few times. The rearrangement links TRBV20-1 to TRBJ2-1; TRBD1 agrees at 9 bases. Germline V CDR1 and CDR2: DFQATT, SNEGSKA (reference sequence). Unmatched junction bases numbered 10, after V lost 2 bases and J lost 8 bases. This CDR3 is 15 amino acids long. CDR3 DNA sequence: TGCAGTGCTAGACCCGGACAGGGGAGTGGGGATGAGCAGTTCTTC. This sequence encodes CSARPGQGSGDEQFF.

There are many counts of this clonotype. The gene calls are TRBV11-1 and TRBJ1-1; no clear D. Germline values: CDR1 SGHAT, CDR2 FQDESV (reference sequence). V was trimmed by 3 bases and J by 5 bases, leaving 16 bases between them. The CDR3 totals 15 residues. The CDR3 loop is CASSFVLGQKTEAFF. The DNA for the CDR3 is TGTGCCAGCAGCTTCGTACTAGGGCAAAAGACTGAAGCTTTCTTT.

The sample holds a few counts of this clonotype. The chain recombines TRBV7-3 with TRBJ2-1, with TRBD2 identical over 12 bases. The CDR3 is 16 amino acids. The V gene's germline CDR1 is SGHTA and CDR2 FQGTGA. The J segment lost 4 bases and the V segment lost 5 bases, leaving 6 bases of the junction unmatched. CDR3 bases: TGTGCCAGCAGCCAGACTAGCGGGAGTGTGTACAATGAGCAGTTCTTC. Its protein is CASSQTSGSVYNEQFF.

This clonotype has a handful of counts. V usage is TRBV20-1 and J usage is TRBJ2-3; D is possibly TRBD2 (6 bases). CDR3 length equals 14 residues. V lost 8 bases and J 4 bases, leaving 19 bases between the germline ends. Germline CDR1 and CDR2: DFQATT and SNEGSKA (reference sequence). CDR3 amino acids: CSQAPSVDSDTQYF. Written as DNA, the CDR3 is TGCAGTCAAGCCCCTAGCGTAGATTCAGATACGCAGTATTTT.

This clonotype was recorded many times. The chain uses TRBV12-3 or TRBV12-4 and TRBJ2-1; unclear D gene. V lost 7 bases to trimming and J lost 8 bases, with 9 bases between them. CDR3 size: 11 residues. CDR3 DNA sequence: TGTGCCAGCACCGGTGGCCATGAGCAGTTCTTC. It is translated as CASTGGHEQFF.

In this sample, this clonotype turned up many times. The chain joins TRBV6-2 or TRBV6-3 to TRBJ2-7, with 7 bases fitting TRBD1. CDR3 length: 12 amino acids. J was trimmed by 5 bases and V by 8 bases; bases with no gene match: 6. Germline assignment: CDR1 MNHEY and CDR2 SVGEGT. CDR3 in amino acids: CASRLGTDEQYF. The CDR3 coding sequence is TGTGCCAGCCGGCTCGGGACAGACGAGCAGTACTTC.

This clonotype was seen a few times. The chain has TRBV20-1 and TRBJ1-3, with D perhaps matching TRBD1 (6 bases). CDR1 and CDR2 from the germline V gene are DFQATT and SNEGSKA (reference sequence). The CDR3 contains 16 residues. Trimming took off 6 bases at V and 2 bases at J, with 20 bases between the two ends. The DNA for the CDR3 is TGCAGTGCCCTCATCCTTACAGGGTTCCCTGGAAACACCATATATTTT. Amino acids: CSALILTGFPGNTIYF.

This clonotype has ten or more counts. The chain employs TRBV6-2 or TRBV6-3 and TRBJ1-1, with TRBD1 identical over 7 bases. The V and J ends lost 0 bases and 4 bases, in that order; junction bases with no gene match: 14. CDR1 is MNHEY and CDR2 is SVGEGT in the germline V gene. CDR3 length: 18 amino acids. The CDR3 coding sequence is TGTGCCAGCAGTTACTCGCGAGGGGGCTTATTTTGGAGCACTGAAGCTTTCTTT. Its protein product is CASSYSRGGLFWSTEAFF.

This clonotype was picked up many times. The rearrangement joins TRBV12-3 or TRBV12-4 to TRBJ2-5, with D tentatively TRBD1 or TRBD2 (6 bases each). This CDR3 has 15 amino acids. Trimming removed 6 bases from V and 1 base from J, with 15 bases in between. The CDR3, as DNA: TGTGCCAGCAGCCCGGTAGGAGGGGGCCAAGAGACCCAGTACTTC. It encodes CASSPVGGGQETQYF.

In its sample, this clonotype was seen many times. This chain joins TRBV24-1 and TRBJ2-1; tentatively, D is TRBD1 (6 bases). V was pared by 5 bases and J by 2 bases, with 12 bases between. The CDR3 runs 15 residues. Germline V gene lookup returns CDR1 KGHDR and CDR2 SFDVKD. CDR3 amino acids: CATSVGGNPYNEQFF. DNA for the CDR3: TGTGCCACCAGTGTTGGGGGCAATCCCTACAATGAGCAGTTCTTC.

In this sample, this clonotype turned up many times. The chain uses TRBV11-1 and TRBJ2-4; D might be TRBD1 (6 bases). With 5 bases removed from V and 0 bases from J, the gap between germline ends came to 17 bases. Germline-derived CDR1 and CDR2 are SGHAT and FQDESV (reference sequence). This CDR3 comprises 17 residues. CDR3 coding DNA: TGTGCCAGCAGCACACAGGGATTAAAGATAGCCAAAAACATTCAGTACTTC. It yields the protein CASSTQGLKIAKNIQYF.

This clonotype was counted ten times or more. This rearrangement joins TRBV12-3 or TRBV12-4 to TRBJ2-7, with a possible D match to TRBD2 (7 bases). CDR3 length: 12 residues. V was shortened by 6 bases and J by 6 bases, with 12 bases between the two germline ends. CDR3 nucleotide sequence: TGTGCCAGCAGCTCGAGGGGGGGCGAGCAGTACTTC. Translating gives CASSSRGGEQYF.

CDR3 in amino acids: CASSLGQGGSGEQYF. The CDR3, as DNA: TGTGCCAGCAGCCTCGGACAGGGAGGGTCGGGGGAGCAGTACTTC. The chain carries TRBV7-8 and TRBJ2-7; tentatively, D is TRBD1 (8 bases). Trimming took off 5 bases at V and 7 bases at J, with 21 bases between the two ends. The CDR3 extends over 15 amino acids. Germline CDR1 reads SGHVS; CDR2 reads FQNEAQ.

This clonotype was counted a few times. V gene TRBV12-3 or TRBV12-4 combines with J gene TRBJ2-3, with 8 bases matching TRBD2. V lost 6 bases and J lost 6; bases outside the gene matches: 11. This CDR3 comprises 15 residues. CDR3 sequence: CASSPGGAALDTQYF. The CDR3 nucleotides are TGTGCCAGCAGCCCGGGGGGGGCCGCTTTGGATACGCAGTATTTT.

This clonotype is deemed medium-sized. This rearrangement joins TRBV12-3 or TRBV12-4 to TRBJ2-1, with TRBD2 identical over 13 bases. The J segment lost 6 bases and the V segment lost 3 bases, leaving 17 bases of the junction unmatched. The CDR3 is 20 residues long. The CDR3 bases are TGTGCCAGCAGTTTCGTTGGGACAGGGGAAGGACTAGCGGGAGTCAATGAGCAGTTCTTC. Translation gives CASSFVGTGEGLAGVNEQFF.

The chain uses TRBV12-3 or TRBV12-4 and TRBJ2-5; D may match TRBD1 or TRBD2 (5 bases each). The ends were cut back, 5 bases at V and 5 bases at J, with 9 bases in the middle. The CDR3 runs 12 residues. As DNA, the CDR3 is TGTGCCAGCAGTGGGACCGGGGAGACCCAGTACTTC. Encoded protein: CASSGTGETQYF.

The CDR3 protein is CASRPTPLGGQTYEQYF. The CDR3 coding sequence is TGCGCCAGCCGGCCGACCCCCTTAGGGGGGCAAACCTACGAGCAGTACTTC. The chain recombines TRBV5-1 with TRBJ2-7; perhaps D is TRBD1 or TRBD2 (6 bases each). Germline-derived CDR1 and CDR2 are SGHRS and YFSETQ. The length of the CDR3 is 17 residues. V was pared by 7 bases and J by 2 bases, with 25 bases between.

The CDR3 spells CASSSRTPGGETQYF. CDR3 nucleotides: TGTGCCAGCAGCTCGCGAACTCCCGGAGGAGAGACCCAGTACTTC. The chain links TRBV7-9 to TRBJ2-5, with D possibly TRBD2 on 5 matching bases. V was pared by 4 bases and J by 4 bases, with 16 bases between. Germline V lookup: CDR1 SEHNR, CDR2 FQNEAQ (reference sequence). The CDR3 totals 15 residues.

This clonotype has at least ten counts. The CDR3 bases are TGTGCCAGCAGCCTAACACTAGCGGGAACCTACAATGAGCAGTTCTTC. Translation gives CASSLTLAGTYNEQFF. V gene TRBV7-8 combines with J gene TRBJ2-1, with TRBD2 identical over 10 bases. The germline gives CDR1 SGHVS, CDR2 FQNEAQ. Trimming cost V 5 bases and J 2 bases; bases outside gene matches: 6. There are 16 residues in the CDR3.

The V gene is TRBV24-1, the J gene TRBJ2-1; 11 nucleotides agree with TRBD2. The trim removed 0 bases at V and 8 bases at J, leaving 5 bases unmatched. Germline V CDR1 and CDR2: KGHDR, SFDVKD. This CDR3 is 16 amino acids long. CDR3 residues: CATSDLGTSGSDEQFF. In nucleotides, the CDR3 is TGTGCCACCAGTGATTTGGGAACTAGCGGGAGTGATGAGCAGTTCTTC.